The rows below give T cell receptor beta chains drawn from one sample of a study of blood T cell repertoires in COVID-19. The data were produced by immunoSEQ multiplex PCR, yet TCRdb's version contains in-frame clones alone and is incomplete. The top ten clones hold around 5% of a sample with 30,000 to 40,000 clones, around four fifths of them seen once. Specimen: peripheral blood. Source of these receptors: a man in his forties or fifties with active COVID-19. Both conserved end residues are part of each CDR3. D genes are given only for firm matches. A row's size may be missing; if present it is once, few, many or a size class.

J: TRBJ2-5
size: -
D: TRBD2
V: TRBV7-6
DNA: TGTGCCAGCAGCACAGGGAGGACTAGCGGGGTACAGGAGACCCAGTACTTC
CDR3: CASSTGRTSGVQETQYF

J: TRBJ1-5
size: -
D: -
V: TRBV4-1
DNA: TGCGCCAGCAGCCAAGTTCGACTTCCAAATCAGCCCCAGCATTTT
CDR3: CASSQVRLPNQPQHF

J: TRBJ2-7
size: -
D: TRBD1
V: TRBV3-1/TRBV3-2
DNA: TGTGCCAGCAGCTATCACCGGGACAGTGGGGGCGAGCAGTACTTC
CDR3: CASSYHRDSGGEQYF

J: TRBJ2-3
size: -
D: -
V: TRBV19
DNA: TGTGCCAGTACCGGACTCGCCCAAGGCACAGATACGCAGTATTTT
CDR3: CASTGLAQGTDTQYF

J: TRBJ2-7
size: -
D: TRBD1
V: TRBV6-5
DNA: TGTGCCAGCAGCTCCGGGACAGGGGGCCACGAGCAGTACTTC
CDR3: CASSSGTGGHEQYF

J: TRBJ2-7
size: -
D: TRBD2
V: TRBV5-1
DNA: TGCGCCAGCAGCTTGGTTTCTAGCGGGAAGTTCGAGCAGTACTTC
CDR3: CASSLVSSGKFEQYF

J: TRBJ2-1
size: -
D: TRBD2
V: TRBV7-2
DNA: TGTGCCAGCAGCTTAGCGACTACTAGCGGGTACAATGAGCAGTTCTTC
CDR3: CASSLATTSGYNEQFF

J: TRBJ1-2
size: -
D: TRBD1
V: TRBV7-9
DNA: TGTGCCAGCGTTGACAGGGCTTATGGCTACACCTTC
CDR3: CASVDRAYGYTF

J: TRBJ2-1
size: -
D: TRBD2
V: TRBV4-3
DNA: TGCGCCAGCAGCCAAGAACGCGGGGGGGCCCCCTACAATGAGCAGTTCTTC
CDR3: CASSQERGGAPYNEQFF

J: TRBJ1-6
size: -
D: TRBD1
V: TRBV7-6
DNA: TGTGCCAGCAGCTTAAAACAGGGGGGTAATTCACCCCTCCACTTT
CDR3: CASSLKQGGNSPLHF

J: TRBJ1-5
size: -
D: -
V: TRBV3-1/TRBV3-2
DNA: TGTGCCAGCAGCCAAGCAGGGGCTCATCAGCCCCAGCATTTT
CDR3: CASSQAGAHQPQHF

J: TRBJ1-1
size: -
D: -
V: TRBV13
DNA: TGTGCCAGCAGATCGTCGGACATGAACACTGAAGCTTTCTTT
CDR3: CASRSSDMNTEAFF

J: TRBJ1-2
size: once
D: -
V: TRBV10-1
DNA: TGCGCCAGCAGTGATCAGGGCAGGCTTTATGGCTACACCTTC
CDR3: CASSDQGRLYGYTF

J: TRBJ1-6
size: -
D: -
V: TRBV9
DNA: TGTGCCAGCAGCGCGGACAGAATCTATAATTCACCCCTCCACTTT
CDR3: CASSADRIYNSPLHF

J: TRBJ2-2
size: -
D: -
V: TRBV24-1
DNA: TGTGCCACCAGTGGGGCAACGGATTTCGGGGAGCTGTTTTTT
CDR3: CATSGATDFGELFF

J: TRBJ1-4
size: once
D: -
V: TRBV4-3
DNA: TGCGCCAGCAGCCACAGACAGGATCGAGAAAAACTGTTTTTT
CDR3: CASSHRQDREKLFF

J: TRBJ1-1
size: -
D: TRBD1
V: TRBV6-2/TRBV6-3
DNA: TGTGCCAGCAGTTACACAGGGGGCTACACTGAAGCTTTCTTT
CDR3: CASSYTGGYTEAFF

J: TRBJ2-7
size: -
D: -
V: TRBV6-5
DNA: TGTGCCAGCAGCTTGGGAGACTCCTACGAGCAGTACTTC
CDR3: CASSLGDSYEQYF

J: TRBJ1-1
size: -
D: TRBD1
V: TRBV11-2
DNA: TGTGCCAGCAGCTTAGGAGCCAGGGGGCCGTTCATTATAGCTTTCTTT
CDR3: CASSLGARGPFIIAFF

J: TRBJ2-7
size: -
D: TRBD1
V: TRBV6-5
DNA: TGTGCCAGCAGTTACATGGGGACAGGAGGCTACGAGCAGTACTTC
CDR3: CASSYMGTGGYEQYF

J: TRBJ1-5
size: -
D: TRBD1
V: TRBV28
DNA: TGTGCCAGCAGTTCGGGACAGGCAGGCCAGCCCCAGCATTTT
CDR3: CASSSGQAGQPQHF

J: TRBJ1-1
size: -
D: -
V: TRBV19
DNA: TGTGCCAGTAGTACCCCCGACAGGCCCAAAGCTTTCTTT
CDR3: CASSTPDRPKAFF

J: TRBJ1-2
size: -
D: -
V: TRBV29-1
DNA: TGCAGCGCGAGGGGGTTTTATGATGGCTACACCTTC
CDR3: CSARGFYDGYTF

J: TRBJ2-5
size: -
D: TRBD1
V: TRBV25-1
DNA: TGTGCCAGCAGTAGAGGACAGGGAGCAGAGACCCAGTACTTC
CDR3: CASSRGQGAETQYF

J: TRBJ1-4
size: few
D: -
V: TRBV2
DNA: TGTGCCAGCAGGGCGGGGCAGGCCGTGAAAAATGAAAAACTGTTTTTT
CDR3: CASRAGQAVKNEKLFF

J: TRBJ2-5
size: once
D: TRBD1
V: TRBV12-3/TRBV12-4
DNA: TGTGCCAGCAGCCCGGACAGGGAAGAGACCCAGTACTTC
CDR3: CASSPDREETQYF

J: TRBJ1-6
size: -
D: -
V: TRBV6-5
DNA: TGTGCCAGCAGTTTCAGGAATAATTCACCCCTCCACTTT
CDR3: CASSFRNNSPLHF

J: TRBJ1-6
size: few
D: -
V: TRBV4-1
DNA: TGCGCCAGCAGCCAAGAGGAAAGGGGTGGTAATTCACCCCTCCACTTT
CDR3: CASSQEERGGNSPLHF

J: TRBJ2-1
size: -
D: -
V: TRBV5-4
DNA: TGTGCCAGCAGCCCTGAGGCTTACAATGAGCAGTTCTTC
CDR3: CASSPEAYNEQFF

J: TRBJ1-2
size: once
D: TRBD1
V: TRBV4-1
DNA: TGCGCCAGCAGCCGACAGACAGGGGCGGGCTATGGCTACACCTTC
CDR3: CASSRQTGAGYGYTF

J: TRBJ1-1
size: once
D: -
V: TRBV4-1
DNA: TGCGCCAGCAGCCAAGATCTTAGGGTCAACCGGGGCACTGAAGCTTTCTTT
CDR3: CASSQDLRVNRGTEAFF

J: TRBJ2-3
size: -
D: TRBD2
V: TRBV5-4
DNA: TGTGCCAGCAGCTTGACTAGCGGGGGGCCAGATACGCAGTATTTT
CDR3: CASSLTSGGPDTQYF

J: TRBJ2-7
size: -
D: TRBD2
V: TRBV28
DNA: TGTGCCAGCAGTCTTAGCGGGGGGCCCTACGAGCAGTACTTC
CDR3: CASSLSGGPYEQYF

J: TRBJ1-6
size: few
D: TRBD1
V: TRBV13
DNA: TGTGCCAGCACCCAGGGGGGTGGGTCCCTCCACTTT
CDR3: CASTQGGGSLHF

J: TRBJ1-2
size: -
D: TRBD1
V: TRBV5-5
DNA: TGTGCCAGCAGCTTGGTCAGGGGGCGCGGCTATGGCTACACCTTC
CDR3: CASSLVRGRGYGYTF

J: TRBJ2-2
size: -
D: TRBD1
V: TRBV4-3
DNA: TGCGCCAGCAGCAGGACAGGACTCTCCGGGGAGCTGTTTTTT
CDR3: CASSRTGLSGELFF

J: TRBJ2-3
size: -
D: -
V: TRBV6-1
DNA: TGTGCCAGCAGTGAAGGTCCAGGGCCAGATACGCAGTATTTT
CDR3: CASSEGPGPDTQYF

J: TRBJ2-3
size: -
D: TRBD2
V: TRBV18
DNA: TGTGCCAGCTCACCCGGGACTAGCCGGGATACGCAGTATTTT
CDR3: CASSPGTSRDTQYF

J: TRBJ2-5
size: -
D: TRBD2
V: TRBV5-4
DNA: TGTGCCAGCAGCTTGAAAGCGGGGGGACAAGAGACCCAGTACTTC
CDR3: CASSLKAGGQETQYF

J: TRBJ2-7
size: few
D: -
V: TRBV27
DNA: TGTGCCAGCAGTTTATCACTCGGGGTCTCCTACGAGCAGTACTTC
CDR3: CASSLSLGVSYEQYF